The 29 T cell receptor beta chains below come from one sample, sequenced in a study of cytomegalovirus exposure and HLA in healthy donors. Primers included in the PCR were 60 Vbeta and 13 Jbeta primers. Sequenced by immunoSEQ multiplex PCR; TCRdb stores in-frame clones only, minus some. The sample shows roughly 170,000 clones, more than 70% of them seen only once. Sample: PBMCs. The receptor set was obtained from a woman aged 45-59 years in good health and CMV-seropositive.

This clone was counted between two and nine times. The junction departs from the called germline gene at one end, perhaps through a read error. The same CDR3 is also encoded by other DNA sequences in this sample. This sequence joins TRBV11-2 and TRBJ2-7, with 12 bases identical to TRBD2. CDR3 size: 19 residues. Germline V lookup: CDR1 SGHAT, CDR2 FQNNGV. The CDR3 nucleotides are TGCGCCAGCAGCTTAGGTAGGACTAGCGGGAAATTTCACTCCTACGAGCAGTACTTC. Encoded protein: CASSLGRTSGKFHSYEQYF.

The CDR3 loop reads CATRTGISPLHF. CDR3 DNA sequence: TGTGCCACTCGAACCGGTATTTCACCCCTCCACTTT. The gene calls are TRBV6-5 and TRBJ1-6; no clear D gene. There are 12 residues in the CDR3. From germline, CDR1 is MNHEY and CDR2 SVGAGI. V dropped 10 bases and J dropped 9 bases, with 13 bases sitting between them.

The rearrangement uses TRBV7-9 and TRBJ2-7; D remains unclear. V lost 1 base and J lost 4, with 5 bases in between. This CDR3 region has 12 residues. CDR1 and CDR2 (germline): SEHNR, FQNEAQ (reference sequence). CDR3 bases: TGTGCCAGCAGCTTAGAACAGTACGAGCAGTACTTC. Its protein product is CASSLEQYEQYF.

This sequence joins TRBV4-1 and TRBJ2-5, with D possibly being TRBD2 (5 bases). CDR3 size: 18 residues. CDR1 and CDR2 (germline): MGHRA, YSYEKL. V was pared by 0 bases and J by 1 base, with 18 bases between. The CDR3 here is CASSQDYIRTRAQETQYF. In DNA, the CDR3 is TGCGCCAGCAGCCAAGATTATATAAGGACGCGGGCCCAAGAGACCCAGTACTTC.

The J gene is TRBJ1-1, the V gene TRBV19; no clear D. Per germline, CDR1 LNHDA and CDR2 SQIVND (reference sequence). The V and J ends lost 3 bases and 5 bases respectively, with 16 bases between them. The CDR3 covers 15 residues. The DNA of the CDR3 is TGTGCCAGTAGTATTCGGGCTCGGGGAAGGACTGAAGCTTTCTTT. Translated, it gives CASSIRARGRTEAFF.

This CDR3 is CASSRTGGFNSPLHF. As DNA, the CDR3 is TGTGCCAGTAGCCGAACAGGGGGCTTTAATTCACCCCTCCACTTT. The chain couples TRBV19 to TRBJ1-6; 9 nucleotides align to TRBD1. The CDR3 loop spans 15 amino acids. The germline gives CDR1 LNHDA, CDR2 SQIVND (reference sequence). V dropped 6 bases and J dropped 6; count of bases not matched to a gene: 6. Full variable domain (remainder filled in from reference TRBV19 and TRBJ1-6): DGGITQSPKYLFRKEGQNVTLSCEQNLNHDAMYWYRQDPGQGLRLIYYSQIVNDFQKGDIAEGYSVSREKKESFPLTVTSAQKNPTAFYLCASSRTGGFNSPLHFGNGTRLTVT.

The V call is TRBV5-1, the J call TRBJ1-5, with 8 bases identical to TRBD1. Trimming took 4 bases from V and 5 from J; bases not matched to a gene: 2. The CDR3 consists of 13 residues. Germline V gives CDR1 SGHRS, CDR2 YFSETQ. The CDR3 nucleotides read TGCGCCAGCAGCGTGACAGGGGATCAGCCCCAGCATTTT. The encoded protein is CASSVTGDQPQHF.

V is TRBV10-2 and J is TRBJ2-1; 12 bases align to TRBD2. The germline gives CDR1 WSHSY, CDR2 SAAADI. Trimming cost V 6 bases and J 4 bases; bases outside gene matches: 7. The CDR3 totals 16 residues. CDR3 in amino acids: CASSTSGLAGYNEQFF. CDR3 coding DNA: TGCGCCAGCAGCACATCAGGACTAGCGGGGTACAATGAGCAGTTCTTC.

This clone appeared a few times. The chain employs TRBV18 and TRBJ1-4; 10 bases fit TRBD1. Germline V gene data show CDR1 as KGHSH and CDR2 as LQKENI. The CDR3 is made up of 15 amino acids. Trimming at V came to 5 bases and at J to 4 bases, leaving 4 bases not matched to a gene. The DNA of the CDR3 is TGTGCCAGCTCAGACAGGGGGCACGGTAATGAAAAACTGTTTTTT. Protein sequence: CASSDRGHGNEKLFF. Full variable domain (rest looked up from reference TRBV18 and TRBJ1-4): NAGVMQNPRHLVRRRGQEARLRCSPMKGHSHVYWYRQLPEEGLKFMVYLQKENIIDESGMPKERFSAEFPKEGPSILRIQQVVRGDSAAYFCASSDRGHGNEKLFFGSGTQLSVL.

The J gene is TRBJ2-3, the V gene TRBV7-2, with D perhaps TRBD1 (6 bases). The V end was cut by 5 bases, the J end by 11 bases, with 14 bases between. CDR3 size: 12 residues. CDR1 SGHTA and CDR2 FQGNSA come from the germline V gene. CDR3: CASSPDEGGQYF. The CDR3 nucleotides read TGTGCCAGCAGCCCCGATGAAGGGGGGCAGTATTTT.

The chain links TRBV21-1 to TRBJ1-5. TRBV21-1 is deemed a pseudogene. This CDR3 has 14 amino acids. CDR3: CGGEKLADNQPQHF. CDR3 DNA sequence: TGTGGGGGGGAAAAACTCGCGGACAATCAGCCCCAGCATTTT.

This clone was observed once. The chain couples TRBV6-5 to TRBJ1-1, with 7 bases aligning to TRBD1. CDR3 size: 13 residues. Germline V gene data show CDR1 as MNHEY and CDR2 as SVGAGI. V was clipped by 10 bases and J by 10 bases; unmatched bases: 15. The CDR3 region is CATMKQGLRAAFF. In DNA form, the CDR3 reads TGTGCCACCATGAAACAGGGGCTCCGAGCAGCTTTCTTT.

This chain uses TRBV9 with TRBJ2-1, with TRBD2 identical over 8 bases. Germline CDR1 is SGDLS and CDR2 is YYNGEE. CDR3 size: 15 residues. The V segment lost 4 bases and the J segment 7 bases; nucleotides outside the gene matches: 10. The CDR3: CASSFMPGGGNEQFF. The DNA of the CDR3 is TGTGCCAGCAGCTTCATGCCGGGAGGGGGGAATGAGCAGTTCTTC.

This clone was detected a few times. The chain couples TRBV28 to TRBJ2-7, with D possibly TRBD1 on 6 matching bases. CDR1 and CDR2 from the germline V gene are MDHEN and SYDVKM. The CDR3 consists of 15 residues. Trimming pared 3 bases from V and 4 bases from J, leaving 16 bases between. CDR3 amino acids: CASSLGAGLGYEQYF. The CDR3, as DNA: TGTGCCAGCAGTTTGGGGGCAGGTCTCGGGTACGAGCAGTACTTC.

This clone showed up just once. The chain couples TRBV19 to TRBJ1-2; 10 bases align to TRBD1. Germline-derived CDR1 and CDR2 are LNHDA and SQIVND (reference sequence). The CDR3 sequence is 17 residues long. J gave up 7 bases and V 7 bases, and 18 bases lay outside the gene matches. The CDR3: CASTRGDRGRKDGGYTF. CDR3 DNA sequence: TGTGCCAGTACCAGAGGAGACAGGGGGCGCAAAGACGGTGGCTACACCTTC.

CDR3 protein: CASSQERGTEAFF. Written as DNA, the CDR3 is TGCGCCAGCAGCCAGGAGCGGGGGACTGAAGCTTTCTTT. The chain combines TRBV5-1 with TRBJ1-1; possibly TRBD1 for D (5 bases). Germline V gives CDR1 SGHRS, CDR2 YFSETQ. V was pared by 4 bases and J by 5 bases, with 12 bases between. The CDR3 extends over 13 amino acids.

This clone turned up a few times. CDR3 sequence (DNA): TGTGCCAGCAGCGTAGTATCGAACACCGGGGAGCTGTTTTTT. As protein: CASSVVSNTGELFF. This chain uses TRBV9 with TRBJ2-2; D remains unclear. The CDR3 consists of 14 residues. Trimming cost V 0 bases and J 0 bases, with 3 bases left between them. Germline values: CDR1 SGDLS, CDR2 YYNGEE.

V and J are TRBV7-9 and TRBJ1-1; weak D call: TRBD1 (5 bases). From germline, CDR1 is SEHNR and CDR2 FQNEAQ (reference sequence). The V end lost 5 bases, the J end lost 1 base, and 8 bases lay between the germline ends. The CDR3 totals 13 residues. The CDR3 here is CASSVQGNTEAFF. The CDR3 DNA sequence: TGTGCCAGCAGCGTGCAGGGGAACACTGAAGCTTTCTTT. Together with reference TRBV7-9 and TRBJ1-1, the CDR3 gives the full variable domain: DTGVSQNPRHKITKRGQNVTFRCDPISEHNRLYWYRQTLGQGPEFLTYFQNEAQLEKSRLLSDRFSAERPKGSFSTLEIQRTEQGDSAMYLCASSVQGNTEAFFGQGTRLTVV.

The chain employs TRBV2 and TRBJ1-2, with 9 bases matching TRBD1. The junction had 3 bases not matched to a gene; V was cut back by 3 bases and J by 7 bases. The V gene's germline CDR1 is SNHLY and CDR2 FYNNEI. This CDR3 has 13 residues. Here the CDR3 reads CASSDQGQGGYTF. CDR3 DNA sequence: TGTGCCAGCAGTGACCAGGGACAGGGTGGCTACACCTTC.

The J gene is TRBJ1-1, the V gene TRBV7-2, with D possibly matching TRBD1 (5 bases). CDR1 SGHTA and CDR2 FQGNSA come from the germline V gene. The CDR3 runs 16 residues. V dropped 2 bases and J dropped 2 bases, with 15 bases sitting between them. Written as DNA, the CDR3 is TGTGCCAGCAGCTTACGTTGGGCAGGGATTAACACTGAAGCTTTCTTT. Translated, it gives CASSLRWAGINTEAFF.

This chain links TRBV28 with TRBJ2-1, with TRBD2 identical over 7 bases. The CDR3 runs 14 residues. The V and J ends lost 3 bases and 5 bases, in that order; junction bases with no gene match: 4. Germline loops: CDR1 MDHEN, CDR2 SYDVKM. The CDR3 sequence: CASSFPSGDNEQFF. DNA of the CDR3: TGTGCCAGCAGTTTTCCTAGCGGAGACAATGAGCAGTTCTTC.

This clone showed up just a few times. The chain couples TRBV14 to TRBJ2-7; D remains ambiguous. Germline V gene sequence: CDR1 SGHDN, CDR2 FVKESK. V was clipped by 0 bases and J by 2 bases, with 5 bases between them. There are 13 residues in the CDR3. The CDR3 region has the DNA TGTGCCAGCAGCCAAGACAGGACCTACGAGCAGTACTTC. Its protein product is CASSQDRTYEQYF. Based on the CDR3 plus reference TRBV14 and TRBJ2-7, the full variable domain is EAGVTQFPSHSVIEKGQTVTLRCDPISGHDNLYWYRRVMGKEIKFLLHFVKESKQDESGMPNNRFLAERTGGTYSTLKVQPAELEDSGVYFCASSQDRTYEQYFGPGTRLTVT.

This clone was observed a handful of times. The chain couples TRBV18 to TRBJ1-1; D perhaps matches TRBD1 (6 bases). Trimming pared 6 bases from V and 5 bases from J, leaving 22 bases between. There are 16 residues in the CDR3. Germline V lookup: CDR1 KGHSH, CDR2 LQKENI. In DNA, the CDR3 is TGTGCCAGCTCGCCGGATGCCCCAGGGGCTGGGACTGAAGCTTTCTTT. As protein: CASSPDAPGAGTEAFF.

V usage is TRBV18 and J usage is TRBJ2-2; TRBD1 aligns across 9 bases. CDR1 is KGHSH and CDR2 is LQKENI in the germline V gene. V was pared by 3 bases and J by 5 bases, with 4 bases of the junction left unmatched. This CDR3 has 15 residues. The CDR3 region has the DNA TGTGCCAGCTCACCTCGGGACAGGGCGACCGGGGAGCTGTTTTTT. This codes for CASSPRDRATGELFF.

This chain uses TRBV5-4 with TRBJ2-5, with 9 bases matching TRBD1. This CDR3 spans 15 amino acids. Germline CDR1 and CDR2: SGHNT and YYREEE (reference sequence). J gave up 4 bases and V 2 bases, and 6 bases lay outside the gene matches. DNA for the CDR3: TGTGCCAGCAGCTTACTCATGACAGGGGGAGAGACCCAGTACTTC. Its translation is CASSLLMTGGETQYF.

The chain has TRBV18 and TRBJ1-3; D not certain. This CDR3 is 17 amino acids long. V lost 2 bases and J 0 bases, leaving 14 bases between the germline ends. Germline CDR1 reads KGHSH; CDR2 reads LQKENI. The CDR3 reads CASSPVEQLDSGNTIYF. The DNA of the CDR3 is TGTGCCAGCTCACCAGTGGAACAGCTGGACTCTGGAAACACCATATATTTT.

This chain uses TRBV7-2 with TRBJ1-1; D is unclear. This CDR3 has 15 amino acids. With 0 bases removed from V and 1 base from J, the gap between germline ends came to 9 bases. Germline assignment: CDR1 SGHTA and CDR2 FQGNSA. This CDR3 reads CASSLATASNTEAFF. The CDR3 DNA follows: TGTGCCAGCAGCTTAGCTACAGCATCGAACACTGAAGCTTTCTTT.

This chain joins TRBV5-1 and TRBJ2-3; no firm D call. The CDR3 runs 15 residues. V was clipped by 2 bases and J by 3 bases, with 13 bases between them. The germline V gene has CDR1 SGHRS and CDR2 YFSETQ. Written as DNA, the CDR3 is TGCGCCAGCAGCTTTGAGTTCGGTGCAACAGATACGCAGTATTTT. This sequence encodes CASSFEFGATDTQYF.

J is TRBJ1-3 and V is TRBV19; TRBD1 matches at 7 bases. V shed 9 bases and J 4 bases; nucleotides not matched to a gene: 9. This CDR3 has 14 amino acids. The germline CDR1 and CDR2 sequences are LNHDA and SQIVND (reference sequence). The CDR3 is CASESPGQGNTIYF. The CDR3 nucleotides read TGTGCCAGCGAATCGCCGGGACAGGGAAACACCATATATTTT.